This TCR beta chain originates from a study of blood T cell repertoires in COVID-19. On the study more broadly: PBMCs, B-cell-depleted T cells, or T cells provided the cDNA or gDNA that made up the material.

The germline CDR1 and CDR2 sequences are ENHRY and SYGVKD. V was trimmed by 7 bases and J by 1 base, leaving 15 bases between them. This CDR3 has 15 amino acids. Original processing methods: Amplification of reference gene primers provided the estimated nucleated cell counts. Assay used: immunoSEQ multiplex PCR; TCRdb lists only in-frame clones, some missing. For V, J and clone size, that table is used; D and trimming come from the DNA. The table shows 150,000 to 200,000 clones, with about 82% occurring only once. The chain combines TRBV10-3 with TRBJ2-3; D is perhaps TRBD1 (5 bases). The receptor's source is a woman in her 30s with acute or convalescent COVID-19. Sequenced input: peripheral blood. DNA of the CDR3: TGTGCCATCAAATCAGGGCCGCACGGCACAGATACGCAGTATTTT. Protein product: CAIKSGPHGTDTQYF.